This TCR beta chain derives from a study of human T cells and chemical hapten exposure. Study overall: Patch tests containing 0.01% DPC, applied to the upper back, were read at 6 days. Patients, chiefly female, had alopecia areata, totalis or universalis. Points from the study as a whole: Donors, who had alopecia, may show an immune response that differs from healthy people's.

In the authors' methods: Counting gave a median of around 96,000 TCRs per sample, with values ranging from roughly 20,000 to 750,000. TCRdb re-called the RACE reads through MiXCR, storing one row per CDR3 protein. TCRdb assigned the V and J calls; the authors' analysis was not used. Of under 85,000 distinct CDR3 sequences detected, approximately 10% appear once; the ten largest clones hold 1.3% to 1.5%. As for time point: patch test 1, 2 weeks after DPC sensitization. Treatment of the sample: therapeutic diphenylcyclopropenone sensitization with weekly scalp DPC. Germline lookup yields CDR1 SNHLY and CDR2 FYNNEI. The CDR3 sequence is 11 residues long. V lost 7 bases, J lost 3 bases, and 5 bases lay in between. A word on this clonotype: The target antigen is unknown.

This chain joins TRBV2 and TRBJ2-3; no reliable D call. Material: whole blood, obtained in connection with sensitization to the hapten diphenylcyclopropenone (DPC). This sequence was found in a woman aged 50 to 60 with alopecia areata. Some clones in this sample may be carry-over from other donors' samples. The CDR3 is CASTRTDTQYF. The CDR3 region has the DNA TGTGCCAGCACCCGTACAGATACGCAGTATTTT.